The rows below give T cell receptor beta chains drawn from one sample of a study of blood T cells in healthy people across ages. TCRdb independently ran MiXCR on the 5' RACE reads; one entry per CDR3 protein. The sample holds hundreds of thousands of distinct CDR3 sequences; 58% are singletons and the top ten take over 30%. The sample consisted of blood. Source of these receptors: a man aged 60 to 69 in good health. CDR3s include the opening cysteine and the closing phenylalanine or tryptophan. The D gene is left open where the match is weak. Rows give clone size only sometimes, using once, few, many, or a class for an expanded clone.

clone size	CDR3 length	V gene	D gene	J gene	CDR3 protein	CDR3 DNA
NA	14	TRBV7-2	NA	TRBJ2-1	CASSTRQAYNEQFF	TGTGCCAGCAGCACCAGACAGGCCTACAATGAGCAGTTCTTC
NA	13	TRBV10-3	NA	TRBJ1-1	CAISEPLSTEAFF	TGTGCCATCAGTGAGCCCCTCAGCACTGAAGCTTTCTTT
once	14	TRBV7-2	NA	TRBJ2-7	CASSLGEWAYEQYF	TGTGCCAGCAGCCTGGGGGAGTGGGCCTACGAGCAGTACTTC
NA	15	TRBV4-1	NA	TRBJ2-1	CASSLDRDSRIEQFF	TGCGCCAGCAGCCTCGACAGGGACTCTCGGATCGAGCAGTTCTTC
many	16	TRBV5-1	NA	TRBJ2-3	CASRGLRGASTDTQYF	TGCGCCAGCAGGGGCCTTCGGGGGGCTAGCACAGATACGCAGTATTTT
few	13	TRBV20-1	NA	TRBJ1-5	CSAPGGTDQPQHF	TGCAGTGCCCCCGGAGGAACCGATCAGCCCCAGCATTTT
many	15	TRBV4-1	TRBD1	TRBJ1-2	CASSQVIPTGDGYTF	TGCGCCAGCAGCCAAGTCATCCCTACAGGGGATGGCTACACCTTC
NA	16	TRBV5-1	NA	TRBJ2-3	CASSLDGETSTDTQYF	TGCGCCAGCAGCTTGGATGGAGAGACTAGCACAGATACGCAGTATTTT
NA	16	TRBV5-1	TRBD1	TRBJ2-2	CASSSRTGLNTGELFF	TGCGCCAGCAGCTCACGGACAGGGCTGAACACCGGGGAGCTGTTTTTT
NA	13	TRBV10-1	NA	TRBJ2-3	CASSTTPTDTQYF	TGCGCCAGCAGTACTACTCCCACAGATACGCAGTATTTT
NA	11	TRBV29-1	NA	TRBJ2-7	CSVRGPYEQYF	TGCAGCGTTCGTGGTCCGTACGAGCAGTACTTC
once	15	TRBV12-3/TRBV12-4	NA	TRBJ2-7	CASSVLTGSSNEQYF	TGTGCCAGCAGCGTCCTAACAGGGTCTAGTAACGAGCAGTACTTC
NA	15	TRBV29-1	TRBD1	TRBJ1-2	CSVLPAGQGARGYTF	TGCAGCGTCCTACCCGCGGGACAGGGGGCGCGGGGCTACACCTTC
NA	15	TRBV3-1	TRBD2	TRBJ2-5	CASSRRIGGGETQYF	TGTGCCAGCAGCCGCAGAATTGGCGGGGGAGAGACCCAGTACTTC
few	14	TRBV7-9	NA	TRBJ1-1	CASTPMDGGPEAFF	TGTGCCAGCACCCCCATGGACGGAGGCCCTGAAGCTTTCTTT
NA	18	TRBV14	NA	TRBJ2-6	CASSQGVSGGSGANVLTF	TGTGCCAGCAGCCAGGGTGTCAGTGGTGGCTCTGGGGCCAACGTCCTGACTTTC
NA	16	TRBV7-6	TRBD2	TRBJ2-5	CASSLRAGTLQETQYF	TGTGCCAGCAGCTTAAGAGCGGGGACTCTCCAAGAGACCCAGTACTTC
once	15	TRBV24-1	TRBD2	TRBJ2-3	CATTHPAGPTDTQYF	TGTGCCACCACTCACCCAGCGGGGCCCACAGATACGCAGTATTTT
NA	15	TRBV29-1	TRBD1	TRBJ2-5	CSVATTGTGRETQYF	TGCAGCGTAGCTACGACCGGGACAGGGAGGGAGACCCAGTACTTC
NA	14	TRBV6-5	NA	TRBJ2-6	CATRGVAGANVLTF	TGTGCCACCAGAGGAGTTGCTGGGGCCAACGTCCTGACTTTC
NA	15	TRBV5-6	NA	TRBJ2-4	CASSGRRHRENIQYF	TGTGCCAGCAGCGGGAGGCGTCACAGAGAAAACATTCAGTACTTC
NA	14	TRBV6-5	NA	TRBJ1-1	CASSSSLGGTEAFF	TGTGCCAGCAGTTCCAGCCTGGGGGGGACTGAAGCTTTCTTT
once	20	TRBV7-4	NA	TRBJ1-1	CASSLAWVVNDPGLGTEAFF	TGTGCCAGCAGCTTAGCCTGGGTCGTTAACGATCCTGGGCTGGGCACTGAAGCTTTCTTT
NA	17	TRBV18	NA	TRBJ2-3	CASSTTAAGAGADTQYF	TGTGCCAGCTCAACAACAGCGGCGGGCGCTGGGGCAGATACGCAGTATTTT
NA	15	TRBV10-3	TRBD1	TRBJ2-1	CAISESGQTYNEQFF	TGTGCCATCAGTGAATCGGGACAGACCTACAATGAGCAGTTCTTC
once	11	TRBV29-1	NA	TRBJ2-3	CSASFTDTQYF	TGCAGCGCCTCTTTCACAGATACGCAGTATTTT
NA	20	TRBV20-1	TRBD2	TRBJ2-3	CSAGFLPRVAGVGGTDTQYF	TGCAGTGCTGGTTTTTTGCCCCGTGTCGCGGGGGTCGGGGGCACAGATACGCAGTATTTT
NA	16	TRBV20-1	NA	TRBJ1-2	CSARPEIHSSAYGYTF	TGCAGTGCTAGGCCCGAAATCCATTCCTCCGCCTATGGCTACACCTTC
NA	15	TRBV20-1	NA	TRBJ1-6	CSALLGVPYNSPLHF	TGCAGTGCCTTACTGGGGGTACCGTATAATTCACCCCTCCACTTT
NA	14	TRBV20-1	NA	TRBJ2-1	CSAKKTSSYNEQFF	TGCAGTGCTAAAAAGACTAGTTCCTACAATGAGCAGTTCTTC
NA	17	TRBV29-1	TRBD2	TRBJ2-7	CSVEVRKRGGSSYEQYF	TGCAGCGTTGAAGTAAGGAAGCGGGGGGGATCCTCCTACGAGCAGTACTTC
NA	15	TRBV20-1	TRBD1	TRBJ2-1	CSASQGAVYYNEQFF	TGCAGTGCTAGCCAGGGGGCGGTATACTACAATGAGCAGTTCTTC
few	13	TRBV7-8	NA	TRBJ2-3	CASSFNRDDTQYF	TGTGCCAGCAGCTTCAACAGGGATGATACGCAGTATTTT
NA	16	TRBV2	NA	TRBJ2-5	CASSEALGSREETQYF	TGTGCCAGCAGTGAAGCGCTCGGGAGCAGGGAAGAGACCCAGTACTTC
NA	15	TRBV24-1	TRBD1	TRBJ2-1	CTTSDSPDRGNEQFF	TGTACCACCAGTGATTCGCCGGACAGGGGGAATGAGCAGTTCTTC